The entry that follows covers one T cell receptor (beta chain) sequence. As yet, its antigen is unknown. The data stem from a study of cytomegalovirus exposure and HLA in healthy donors. Study outcomes and limitations: Reports credit the classifier with highly specific, highly sensitive diagnosis of cytomegalovirus status.

Measured with immunoSEQ multiplex PCR; TCRdb has only the in-frame clones, and not every one. The sample carries roughly 130,000 clones, roughly 90% recorded once. The V gene's germline CDR1 is SGDLS and CDR2 YYNGEE. This CDR3 has 17 residues. V lost 1 base and J lost 4; bases outside the gene matches: 8. The material sequenced was PBMCs. The receptor's source is a man aged 25 to 40 in good health and CMV-seronegative. The chain carries TRBV9 and TRBJ2-6; 7 bases align to TRBD1. This CDR3 is CASSVRRQGLGANVLTF. The CDR3 nucleotides are TGTGCCAGCAGCGTACGCCGACAGGGCTTGGGGGCCAACGTCCTGACTTTC.